This T cell receptor (beta chain) was recovered during a study of shared clonotypes between healthy human individuals. V was trimmed by 4 bases and J by 5 bases, leaving 10 bases between them. This CDR3 comprises 13 residues. Germline assignment: CDR1 SGHDT and CDR2 YYEEEE. Assay used: immunoSEQ multiplex PCR; TCRdb lists only in-frame clones, some missing. Here the sample spans about half a million clones, approximately 84% being singletons. Sequencing input: PBMCs. The clonotype comes from a woman in her thirties or forties in good health. Some clones in this sample may be carry-over from other donors' samples. The genes are TRBV5-6 and TRBJ2-1, with D hard to call. DNA of the CDR3: TGTGCCAGCAGCCTAATATCCGACAATGAGCAGTTCTTC. Translation gives CASSLISDNEQFF.